The 11 T cell receptor beta chains below come from one sample, sequenced in a study of shared clonotypes between healthy human individuals. Profiling relied on immunoSEQ multiplex PCR, and the TCRdb table lists in-frame clones only, not all of them. The profile covers about 1.9 million clones, with just under 95% appearing a single time and less than 2% taken by the ten largest. Naive CD8 isolation took CD45RO-negative cells positively selected for CCR7 and excluded terminally differentiated effector memory CD45RA+ cells. Material: naive CD8+ T cells from PBMCs. These receptors were taken from a man aged 18 to 29 in good health. Some clones in this sample may be carry-over from other donors' samples.

The chain combines TRBV5-1 with TRBJ2-7; no clear D gene. Trimming shortened V by 1 base and J by 5 bases, and 13 bases separated the two germline ends. There are 14 residues in the CDR3. Germline CDR1 is SGHRS and CDR2 is YFSETQ. The CDR3 nucleotides are TGCGCCAGCAGCTTGTATGCGGTTTTGGACGAGCAGTACTTC. It translates to CASSLYAVLDEQYF.

This sequence joins TRBV27 and TRBJ2-4, with a weak D call TRBD1 (6 bases). Trimming shortened V by 10 bases and J by 0 bases, and 16 bases separated the two germline ends. The germline V gene encodes CDR1 MNHEY and CDR2 SMNVEV (reference sequence). This CDR3 is built from 15 residues. The CDR3 nucleotides are TGTGCCACCCGTTTCCAGGGGCCAGCCAAAAACATTCAGTACTTC. Translated, it gives CATRFQGPAKNIQYF.

The chain couples TRBV27 to TRBJ2-7, with 7 positions matching TRBD1. V was clipped by 2 bases and J by 6 bases; unmatched bases: 4. Germline CDR1 reads MNHEY; CDR2 reads SMNVEV (reference sequence). The CDR3 length is 13 residues. The CDR3 reads CASSLLQGSEQYF. CDR3 DNA sequence: TGTGCCAGCAGTTTACTACAGGGGAGCGAGCAGTACTTC.

The DNA of the CDR3 is TGTGCCAGCAGCTTAGTGTTTGGGACCGGGGAGCTGTTTTTT. Translating it yields CASSLVFGTGELFF. The rearrangement uses TRBV7-9 and TRBJ2-2; D remains ambiguous. CDR1 is SEHNR, CDR2 FQNEAQ, per germline (reference sequence). The CDR3 is 14 amino acids. The V end lost 1 base, the J end lost 5 bases, and 8 bases lay between the germline ends.

The V call is TRBV30, the J call TRBJ2-7; 10 bases fit TRBD1. V lost 5 bases to trimming and J lost 3 bases; unmatched junction nucleotides: 1. Germline loops: CDR1 GTSNPN, CDR2 SVGIG (reference sequence). The CDR3 spans 12 residues. The CDR3 sequence: CAWRTGGYEQYF. The DNA of the CDR3 is TGTGCCTGGCGGACAGGGGGCTACGAGCAGTACTTC.

V is TRBV7-9 and J is TRBJ1-2; possible D gene TRBD1, 6 bases. Germline V CDR1 and CDR2: SEHNR, FQNEAQ (reference sequence). The ends were cut back, 1 base at V and 4 bases at J, with 13 bases in the middle. The CDR3 covers 15 residues. The CDR3 DNA is TGTGCCAGCAGCTTAGGGATCTCGGACAGCTATGGCTACACCTTC. It yields the protein CASSLGISDSYGYTF. The full variable domain, with the rest looked up from reference TRBV7-9 and TRBJ1-2, is DTGVSQNPRHKITKRGQNVTFRCDPISEHNRLYWYRQTLGQGPEFLTYFQNEAQLEKSRLLSDRFSAERPKGSFSTLEIQRTEQGDSAMYLCASSLGISDSYGYTFGSGTRLTVV.

The chain combines TRBV11-1 with TRBJ2-6, with D tentatively TRBD2 (5 bases). V dropped 11 bases and J dropped 5 bases, with 10 bases sitting between them. Germline V gene data show CDR1 as SGHAT and CDR2 as FQDESV (reference sequence). The CDR3 sequence is 12 residues long. CDR3 DNA: TGTGCCTCCGGAGGCCGGGCCAACGTCCTGACTTTC. This gives the protein CASGGRANVLTF.

With regard to this clone: The sample holds other DNA sequences that translate to the same CDR3. The chain employs TRBV19 and TRBJ2-1, with TRBD1 matching 9 bases. V lost 6 bases, J lost 4 bases, and 1 base stayed unmatched. The germline V gene has CDR1 LNHDA and CDR2 SQIVND (reference sequence). The CDR3 contains 13 residues. This CDR3 reads CASRDRGYNEQFF. CDR3 nucleotide sequence: TGTGCCAGTAGGGACAGGGGATACAATGAGCAGTTCTTC.

The chain has TRBV7-3 and TRBJ2-2, with 7 bases that match TRBD2. The V gene's germline CDR1 is SGHTA and CDR2 FQGTGA. With 2 bases clipped from V and 3 bases from J, the junction kept 9 bases outside the gene matches. There are 17 residues in the CDR3. Here the CDR3 DNA reads TGTGCCAGCAGCTTAGAGGGAGGGCCGTTTGACACCGGGGAGCTGTTTTTT. As protein: CASSLEGGPFDTGELFF. Looking up the rest from reference TRBV7-3 and TRBJ2-2 gives the full variable domain: GAGVSQTPSNKVTEKGKYVELRCDPISGHTALYWYRQSLGQGPEFLIYFQGTGAADDSGLPNDRFFAVRPEGSVSTLKIQRTERGDSAVYLCASSLEGGPFDTGELFFGEGSRLTVL.

Comments on this clone: At one end, the junction sequence differs from germline, possibly due to a read error. The chain carries TRBV6-1 and TRBJ2-7, with 10 bases that match TRBD1. The CDR3 has 15 residues. The germline gives CDR1 MNHNS, CDR2 SASEGT. The CDR3 DNA reads TGTGCCAGCAGGGAAGGGACAGGGGTTCCCTACGAGCAGTACTTC. Translation: CASREGTGVPYEQYF.

The chain links TRBV19 to TRBJ1-2; D remains unclear. Trimming left V 6 bases short and J 5 bases short, with 16 bases between. Germline V gene data show CDR1 as LNHDA and CDR2 as SQIVND (reference sequence). This CDR3 comprises 14 residues. CDR3 nucleotide sequence: TGTGCCAGTAGATCAGTCCCCGGGCCTTATGGCTACACCTTC. Translation gives CASRSVPGPYGYTF.